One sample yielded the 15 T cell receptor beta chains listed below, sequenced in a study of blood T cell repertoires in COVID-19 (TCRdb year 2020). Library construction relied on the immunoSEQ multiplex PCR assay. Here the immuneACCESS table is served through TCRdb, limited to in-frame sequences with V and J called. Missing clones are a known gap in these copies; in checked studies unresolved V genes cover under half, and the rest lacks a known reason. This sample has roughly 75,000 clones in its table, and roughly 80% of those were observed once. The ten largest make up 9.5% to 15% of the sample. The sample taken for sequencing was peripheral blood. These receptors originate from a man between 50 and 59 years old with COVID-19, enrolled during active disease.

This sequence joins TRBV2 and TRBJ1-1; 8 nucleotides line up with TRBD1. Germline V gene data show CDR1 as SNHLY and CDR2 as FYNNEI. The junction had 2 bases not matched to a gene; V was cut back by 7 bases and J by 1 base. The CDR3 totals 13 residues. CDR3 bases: TGTGCCAGCAAGGGACAGGAGAACACTGAAGCTTTCTTT. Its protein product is CASKGQENTEAFF.

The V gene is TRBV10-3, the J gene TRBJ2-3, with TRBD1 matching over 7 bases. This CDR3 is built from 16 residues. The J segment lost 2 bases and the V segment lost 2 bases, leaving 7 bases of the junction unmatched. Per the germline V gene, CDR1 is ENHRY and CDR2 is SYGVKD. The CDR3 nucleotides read TGTGCCATCAGTGAGCGTAGGGGGCGTGTCACAGATACGCAGTATTTT. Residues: CAISERRGRVTDTQYF.

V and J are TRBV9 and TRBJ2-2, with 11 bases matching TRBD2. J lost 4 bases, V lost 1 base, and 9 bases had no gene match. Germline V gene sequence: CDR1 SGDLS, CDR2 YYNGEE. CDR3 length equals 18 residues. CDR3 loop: CASSVLGLAGGLTGELFF. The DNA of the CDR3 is TGTGCCAGCAGCGTATTGGGGCTAGCGGGAGGCCTCACCGGGGAGCTGTTTTTT.

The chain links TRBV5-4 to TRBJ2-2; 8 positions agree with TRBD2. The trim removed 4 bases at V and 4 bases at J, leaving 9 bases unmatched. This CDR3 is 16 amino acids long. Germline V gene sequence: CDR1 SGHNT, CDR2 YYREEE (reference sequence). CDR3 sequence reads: CASSPTSGGGTGELFF. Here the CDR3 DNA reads TGTGCCAGCAGCCCTACTAGCGGAGGTGGCACCGGGGAGCTGTTTTTT.

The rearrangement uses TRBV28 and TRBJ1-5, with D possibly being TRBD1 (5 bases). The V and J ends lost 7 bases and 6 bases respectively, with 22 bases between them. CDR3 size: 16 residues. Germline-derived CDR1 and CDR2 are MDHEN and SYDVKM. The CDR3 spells CASIVGGAGSSQPQHF. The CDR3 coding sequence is TGTGCCAGCATCGTAGGCGGGGCAGGGAGTAGTCAGCCCCAGCATTTT.

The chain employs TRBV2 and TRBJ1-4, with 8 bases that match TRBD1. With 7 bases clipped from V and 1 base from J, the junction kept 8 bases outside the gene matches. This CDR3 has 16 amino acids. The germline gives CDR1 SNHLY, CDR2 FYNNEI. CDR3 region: CASTWQGAGTNEKLFF. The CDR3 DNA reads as TGTGCCAGCACCTGGCAGGGGGCTGGAACTAATGAAAAACTGTTTTTT.

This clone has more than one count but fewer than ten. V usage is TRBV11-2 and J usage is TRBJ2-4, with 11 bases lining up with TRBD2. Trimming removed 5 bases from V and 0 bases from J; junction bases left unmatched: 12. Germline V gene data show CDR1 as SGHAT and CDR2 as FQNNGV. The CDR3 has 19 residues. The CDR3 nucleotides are TGTGCCAGCAGCACCATGACTAGCGGGATATCCATAGCCAAAAACATTCAGTACTTC. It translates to CASSTMTSGISIAKNIQYF.

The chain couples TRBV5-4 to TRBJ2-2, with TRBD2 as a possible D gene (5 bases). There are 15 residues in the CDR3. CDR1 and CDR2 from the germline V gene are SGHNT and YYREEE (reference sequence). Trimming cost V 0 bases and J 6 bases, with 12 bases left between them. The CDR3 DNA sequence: TGTGCCAGCAGCTTGGGAGGGTTAGTTTCCGGGGAGCTGTTTTTT. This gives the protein CASSLGGLVSGELFF. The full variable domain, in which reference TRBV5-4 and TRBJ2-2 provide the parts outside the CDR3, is ETGVTQSPTHLIKTRGQQVTLRCSSQSGHNTVSWYQQALGQGPQFIFQYYREEENGRGNFPPRFSGLQFPNYSSELNVNALELDDSALYLCASSLGGLVSGELFFGEGSRLTVL.

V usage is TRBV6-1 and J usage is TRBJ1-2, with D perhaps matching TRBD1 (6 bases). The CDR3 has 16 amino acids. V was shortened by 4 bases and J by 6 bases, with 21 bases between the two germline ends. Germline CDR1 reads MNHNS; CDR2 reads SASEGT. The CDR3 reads CASSVLDSRSADGYTF. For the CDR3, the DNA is TGTGCCAGCAGTGTACTGGACAGTAGGTCGGCGGATGGCTACACCTTC.

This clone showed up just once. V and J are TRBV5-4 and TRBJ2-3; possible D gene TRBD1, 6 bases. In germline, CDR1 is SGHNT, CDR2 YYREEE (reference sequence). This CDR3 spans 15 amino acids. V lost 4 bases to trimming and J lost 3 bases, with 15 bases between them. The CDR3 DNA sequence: TGTGCCAGCAGCCTCAGGGGTAGAGGTACAGATACGCAGTATTTT. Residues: CASSLRGRGTDTQYF. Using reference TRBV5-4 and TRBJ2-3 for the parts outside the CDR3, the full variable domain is ETGVTQSPTHLIKTRGQQVTLRCSSQSGHNTVSWYQQALGQGPQFIFQYYREEENGRGNFPPRFSGLQFPNYSSELNVNALELDDSALYLCASSLRGRGTDTQYFGPGTRLTVL.

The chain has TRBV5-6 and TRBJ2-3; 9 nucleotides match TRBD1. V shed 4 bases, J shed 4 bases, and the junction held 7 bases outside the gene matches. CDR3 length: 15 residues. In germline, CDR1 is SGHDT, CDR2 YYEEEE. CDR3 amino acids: CASSRDRGVSDTQYF. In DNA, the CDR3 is TGTGCCAGCAGCCGTGACAGGGGGGTTTCAGATACGCAGTATTTT. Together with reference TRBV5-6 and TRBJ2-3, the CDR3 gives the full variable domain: DAGVTQSPTHLIKTRGQQVTLRCSPKSGHDTVSWYQQALGQGPQFIFQYYEEEERQRGNFPDRFSGHQFPNYSSELNVNALLLGDSALYLCASSRDRGVSDTQYFGPGTRLTVL.

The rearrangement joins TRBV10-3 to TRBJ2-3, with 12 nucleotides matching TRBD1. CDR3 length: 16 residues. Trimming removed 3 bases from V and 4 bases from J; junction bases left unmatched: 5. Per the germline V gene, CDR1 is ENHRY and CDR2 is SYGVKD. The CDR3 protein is CAISEGTGGAADTQYF. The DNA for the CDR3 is TGTGCCATCAGTGAAGGGACAGGGGGCGCCGCAGATACGCAGTATTTT.

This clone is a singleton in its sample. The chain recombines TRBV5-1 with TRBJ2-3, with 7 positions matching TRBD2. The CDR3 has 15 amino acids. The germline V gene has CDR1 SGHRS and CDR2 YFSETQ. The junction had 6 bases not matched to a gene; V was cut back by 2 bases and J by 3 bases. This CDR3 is CASSFSGRRTDTQYF. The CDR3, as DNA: TGCGCCAGCAGCTTCTCCGGGAGGAGGACAGATACGCAGTATTTT.

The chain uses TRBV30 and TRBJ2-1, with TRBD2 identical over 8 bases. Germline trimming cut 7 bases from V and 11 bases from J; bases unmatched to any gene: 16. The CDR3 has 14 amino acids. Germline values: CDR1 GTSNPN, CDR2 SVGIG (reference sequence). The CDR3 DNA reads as TGTGCCTCTCACGCGGGACTAGGCGGGGCCAAGCAGTTCTTC. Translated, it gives CASHAGLGGAKQFF. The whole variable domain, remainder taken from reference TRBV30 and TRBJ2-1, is SQTIHQWPATLVQPVGSPLSLECTVEGTSNPNLYWYRQAAGRGLQLLFYSVGIGQISSEVPQNLSASRPQDRQFILSSKKLLLSDSGFYLCASHAGLGGAKQFFGPGTRLTVL.

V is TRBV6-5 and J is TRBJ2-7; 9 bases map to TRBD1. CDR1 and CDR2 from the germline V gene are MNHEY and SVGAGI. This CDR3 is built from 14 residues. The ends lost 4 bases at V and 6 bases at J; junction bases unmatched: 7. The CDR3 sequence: CASSSDRGKSEQYF. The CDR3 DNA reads TGTGCCAGCAGTTCCGACAGGGGGAAGAGCGAGCAGTACTTC.